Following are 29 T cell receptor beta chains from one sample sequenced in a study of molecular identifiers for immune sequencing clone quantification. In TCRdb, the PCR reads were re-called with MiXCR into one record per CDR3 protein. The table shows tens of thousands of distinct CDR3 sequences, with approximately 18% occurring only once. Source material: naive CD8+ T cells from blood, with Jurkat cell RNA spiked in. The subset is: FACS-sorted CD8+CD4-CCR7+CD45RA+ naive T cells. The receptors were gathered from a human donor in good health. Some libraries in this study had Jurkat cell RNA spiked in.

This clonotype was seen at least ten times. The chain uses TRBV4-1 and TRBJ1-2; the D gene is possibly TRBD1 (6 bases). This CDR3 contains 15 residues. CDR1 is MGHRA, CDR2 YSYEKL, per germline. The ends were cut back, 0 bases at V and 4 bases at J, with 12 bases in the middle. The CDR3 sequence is CASSQEGGGSYGYTF. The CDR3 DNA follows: TGCGCCAGCAGCCAAGAGGGAGGGGGGAGCTATGGCTACACCTTC.

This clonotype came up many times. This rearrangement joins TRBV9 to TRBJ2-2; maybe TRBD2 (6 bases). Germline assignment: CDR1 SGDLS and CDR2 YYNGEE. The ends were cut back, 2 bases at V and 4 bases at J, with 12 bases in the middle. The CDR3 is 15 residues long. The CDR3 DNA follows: TGTGCCAGCAGCGTCCAACTTAGCGGCACCGGGGAGCTGTTTTTT. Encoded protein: CASSVQLSGTGELFF.

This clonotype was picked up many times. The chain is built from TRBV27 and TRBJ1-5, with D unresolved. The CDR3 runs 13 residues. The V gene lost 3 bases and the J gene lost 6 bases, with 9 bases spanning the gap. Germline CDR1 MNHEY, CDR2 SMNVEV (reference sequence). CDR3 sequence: CASSFNPSQPQHF. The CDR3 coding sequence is TGTGCCAGCAGTTTTAACCCCTCTCAGCCCCAGCATTTT.

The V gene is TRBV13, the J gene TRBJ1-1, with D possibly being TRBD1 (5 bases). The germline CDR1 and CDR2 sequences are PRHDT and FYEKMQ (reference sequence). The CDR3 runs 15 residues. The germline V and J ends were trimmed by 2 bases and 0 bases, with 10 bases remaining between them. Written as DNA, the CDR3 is TGTGCCAGCAGCTTATTTGGGACCATGAACACTGAAGCTTTCTTT. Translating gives CASSLFGTMNTEAFF.

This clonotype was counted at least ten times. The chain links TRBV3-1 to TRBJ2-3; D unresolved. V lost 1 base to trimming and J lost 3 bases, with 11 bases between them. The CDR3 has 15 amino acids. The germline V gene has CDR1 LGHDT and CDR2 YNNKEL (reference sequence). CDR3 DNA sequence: TGTGCCAGCAGCCAAGCTGGTTGGCAGACAGATACGCAGTATTTT. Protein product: CASSQAGWQTDTQYF.

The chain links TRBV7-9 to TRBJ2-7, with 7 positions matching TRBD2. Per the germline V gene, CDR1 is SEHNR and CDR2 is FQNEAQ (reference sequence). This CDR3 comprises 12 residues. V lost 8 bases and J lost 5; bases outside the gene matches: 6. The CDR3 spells CASEGGSDEQYF. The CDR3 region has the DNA TGTGCCAGCGAAGGCGGGAGCGACGAGCAGTACTTC.

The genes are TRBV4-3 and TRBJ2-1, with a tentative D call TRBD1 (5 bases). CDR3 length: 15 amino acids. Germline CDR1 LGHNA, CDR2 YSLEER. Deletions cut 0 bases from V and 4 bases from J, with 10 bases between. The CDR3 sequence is CASSQDGAQYNEQFF. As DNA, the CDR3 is TGCGCCAGCAGCCAAGATGGGGCGCAATACAATGAGCAGTTCTTC.

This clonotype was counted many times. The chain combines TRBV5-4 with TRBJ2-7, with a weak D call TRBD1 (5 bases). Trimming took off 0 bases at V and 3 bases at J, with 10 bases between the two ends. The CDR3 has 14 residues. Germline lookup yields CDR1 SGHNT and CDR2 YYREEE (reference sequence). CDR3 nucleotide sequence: TGTGCCAGCAGCTTGGACTCAGGGATCTACGAGCAGTACTTC. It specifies CASSLDSGIYEQYF.

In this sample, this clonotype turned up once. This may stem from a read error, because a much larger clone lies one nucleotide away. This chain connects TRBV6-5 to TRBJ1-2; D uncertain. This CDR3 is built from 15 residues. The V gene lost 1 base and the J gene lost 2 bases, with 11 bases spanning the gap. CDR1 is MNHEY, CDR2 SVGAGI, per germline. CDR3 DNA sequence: TGTGCCAGCAGTTACTTTGGCACTCCGAACTATGGCTACACCTTC. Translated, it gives CASSYFGTPNYGYTF.

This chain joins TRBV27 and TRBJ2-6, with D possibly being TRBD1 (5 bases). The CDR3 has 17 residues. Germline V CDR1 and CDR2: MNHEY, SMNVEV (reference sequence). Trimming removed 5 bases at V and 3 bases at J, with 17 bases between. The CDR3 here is CASSRQSTSGGANVLTF. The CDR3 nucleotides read TGTGCCAGCAGTCGACAGTCGACCTCTGGTGGGGCCAACGTCCTGACTTTC.

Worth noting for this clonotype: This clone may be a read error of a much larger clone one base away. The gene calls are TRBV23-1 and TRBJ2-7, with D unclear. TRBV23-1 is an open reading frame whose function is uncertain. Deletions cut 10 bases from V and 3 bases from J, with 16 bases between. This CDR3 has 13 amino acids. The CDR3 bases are TGCGCCAACCCCCGGAGATTATGCTACGAGCAGTACTTC. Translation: CANPRRLCYEQYF.

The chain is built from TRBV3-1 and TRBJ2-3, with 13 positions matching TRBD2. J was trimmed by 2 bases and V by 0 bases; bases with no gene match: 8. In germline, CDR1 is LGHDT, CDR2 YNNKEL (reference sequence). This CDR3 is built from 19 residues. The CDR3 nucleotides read TGTGCCAGCAGCCAAGATCAAGGACTAGCGGGAGTTCTCACAGATACGCAGTATTTT. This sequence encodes CASSQDQGLAGVLTDTQYF.

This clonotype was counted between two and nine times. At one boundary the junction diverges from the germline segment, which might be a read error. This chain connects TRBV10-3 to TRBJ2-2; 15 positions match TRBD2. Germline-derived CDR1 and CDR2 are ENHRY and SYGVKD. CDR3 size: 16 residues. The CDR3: CVISGLAGGRTGELFF. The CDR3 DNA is TGTGTCATCAGTGGACTAGCGGGAGGGCGGACCGGGGAGCTGTTTTTT.

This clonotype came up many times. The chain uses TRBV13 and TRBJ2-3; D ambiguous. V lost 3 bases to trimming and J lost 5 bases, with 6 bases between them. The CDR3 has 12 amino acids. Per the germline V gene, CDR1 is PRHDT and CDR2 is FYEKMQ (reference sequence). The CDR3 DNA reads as TGTGCCAGCAGCTTTAGTGAAGATACGCAGTATTTT. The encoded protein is CASSFSEDTQYF.

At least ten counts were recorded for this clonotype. CDR3 bases: TGTGCCAGTAGTATAGAAGCAGAAGCTGGAAACACCATATATTTT. This translates into CASSIEAEAGNTIYF. The chain recombines TRBV19 with TRBJ1-3; D is unresolved. With 0 bases removed from V and 2 bases from J, the gap between germline ends came to 8 bases. CDR3 length equals 15 residues. Germline CDR1 LNHDA, CDR2 SQIVND (reference sequence). Filled out from reference TRBV19 and TRBJ1-3, the complete variable domain reads DGGITQSPKYLFRKEGQNVTLSCEQNLNHDAMYWYRQDPGQGLRLIYYSQIVNDFQKGDIAEGYSVSREKKESFPLTVTSAQKNPTAFYLCASSIEAEAGNTIYFGEGSWLTVV.

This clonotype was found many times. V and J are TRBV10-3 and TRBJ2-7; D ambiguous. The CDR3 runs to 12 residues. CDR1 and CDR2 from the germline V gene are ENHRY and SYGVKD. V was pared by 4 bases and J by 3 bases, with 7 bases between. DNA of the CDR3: TGTGCCATCAGTGGTATCAACTACGAGCAGTACTTC. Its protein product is CAISGINYEQYF.

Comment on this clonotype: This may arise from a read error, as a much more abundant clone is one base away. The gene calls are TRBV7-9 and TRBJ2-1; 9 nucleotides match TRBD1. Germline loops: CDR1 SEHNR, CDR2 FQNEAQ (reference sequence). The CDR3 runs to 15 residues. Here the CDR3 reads CANSFSGTGYNEQFF. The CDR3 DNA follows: TGTGCCAACAGCTTTTCCGGGACAGGGTACAATGAGCAGTTCTTC. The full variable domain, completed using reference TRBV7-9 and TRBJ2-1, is DTGVSQNPRHKITKRGQNVTFRCDPISEHNRLYWYRQTLGQGPEFLTYFQNEAQLEKSRLLSDRFSAERPKGSFSTLEIQRTEQGDSAMYLCANSFSGTGYNEQFFGPGTRLTVL.

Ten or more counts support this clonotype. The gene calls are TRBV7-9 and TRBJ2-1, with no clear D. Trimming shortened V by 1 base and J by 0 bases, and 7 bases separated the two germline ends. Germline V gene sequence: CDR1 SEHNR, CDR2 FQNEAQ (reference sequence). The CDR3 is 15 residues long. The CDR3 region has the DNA TGTGCCAGCAGCTTAGTGCTAAGCTCCTACAATGAGCAGTTCTTC. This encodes CASSLVLSSYNEQFF. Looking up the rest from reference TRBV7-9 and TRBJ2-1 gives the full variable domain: DTGVSQNPRHKITKRGQNVTFRCDPISEHNRLYWYRQTLGQGPEFLTYFQNEAQLEKSRLLSDRFSAERPKGSFSTLEIQRTEQGDSAMYLCASSLVLSSYNEQFFGPGTRLTVL.

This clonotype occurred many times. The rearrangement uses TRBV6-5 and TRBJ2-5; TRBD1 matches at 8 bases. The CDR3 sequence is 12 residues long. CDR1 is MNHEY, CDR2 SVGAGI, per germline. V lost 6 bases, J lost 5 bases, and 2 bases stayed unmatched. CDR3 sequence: CASSTGGETQYF. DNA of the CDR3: TGTGCCAGCAGCACAGGGGGGGAGACCCAGTACTTC.

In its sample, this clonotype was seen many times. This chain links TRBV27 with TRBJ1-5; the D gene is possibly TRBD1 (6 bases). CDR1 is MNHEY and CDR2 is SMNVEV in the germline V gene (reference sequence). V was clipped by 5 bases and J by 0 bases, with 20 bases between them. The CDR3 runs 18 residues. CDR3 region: CASSDRPPGAYSNQPQHF. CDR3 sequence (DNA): TGTGCCAGCAGTGACCGCCCCCCAGGGGCGTATAGCAATCAGCCCCAGCATTTT.

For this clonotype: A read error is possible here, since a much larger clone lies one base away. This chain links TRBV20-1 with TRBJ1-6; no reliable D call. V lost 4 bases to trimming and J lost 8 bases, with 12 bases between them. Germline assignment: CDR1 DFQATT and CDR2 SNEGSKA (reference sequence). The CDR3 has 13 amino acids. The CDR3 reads CSAKEARDSPLHF. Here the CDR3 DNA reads TGCAGTGCTAAGGAGGCGAGGGATTCACCCCTCCACTTT.

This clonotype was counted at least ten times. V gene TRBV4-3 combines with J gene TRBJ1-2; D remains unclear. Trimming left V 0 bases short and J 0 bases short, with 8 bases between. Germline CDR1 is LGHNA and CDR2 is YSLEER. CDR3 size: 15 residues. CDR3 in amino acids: CASSQEGSSNYGYTF. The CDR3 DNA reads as TGCGCCAGCAGCCAAGAGGGCAGTTCTAACTATGGCTACACCTTC.

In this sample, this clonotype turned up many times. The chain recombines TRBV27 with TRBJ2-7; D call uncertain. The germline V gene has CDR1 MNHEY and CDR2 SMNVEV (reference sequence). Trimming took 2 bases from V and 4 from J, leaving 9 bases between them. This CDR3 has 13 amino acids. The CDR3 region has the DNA TGTGCCAGCAGTTTAGGTGCTGTATACGAGCAGTACTTC. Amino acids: CASSLGAVYEQYF.

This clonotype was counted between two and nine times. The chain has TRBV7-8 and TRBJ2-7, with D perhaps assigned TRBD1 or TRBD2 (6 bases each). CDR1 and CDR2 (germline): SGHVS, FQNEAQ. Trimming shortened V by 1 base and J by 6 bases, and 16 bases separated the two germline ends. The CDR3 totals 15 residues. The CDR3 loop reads CASSLVGGHLAEQYF. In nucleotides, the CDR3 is TGTGCCAGCAGCTTAGTCGGGGGCCATCTCGCCGAGCAGTACTTC.

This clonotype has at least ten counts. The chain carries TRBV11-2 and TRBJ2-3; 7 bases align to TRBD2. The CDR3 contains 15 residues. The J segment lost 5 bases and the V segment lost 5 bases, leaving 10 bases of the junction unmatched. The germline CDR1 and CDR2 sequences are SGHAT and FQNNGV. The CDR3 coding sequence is TGTGCCAGCAGCCCGAGCGGGATGGGCTTAGATACGCAGTATTTT. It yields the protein CASSPSGMGLDTQYF.

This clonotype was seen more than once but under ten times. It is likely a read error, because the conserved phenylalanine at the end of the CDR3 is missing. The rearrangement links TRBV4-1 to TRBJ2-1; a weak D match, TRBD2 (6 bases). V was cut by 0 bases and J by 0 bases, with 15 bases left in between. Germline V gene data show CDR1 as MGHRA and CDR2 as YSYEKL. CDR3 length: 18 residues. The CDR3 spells CASSQEAGVGLSYNEQFL. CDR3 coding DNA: TGCGCCAGCAGCCAAGAAGCGGGTGTAGGCCTCTCCTACAATGAGCAGTTCCTC.

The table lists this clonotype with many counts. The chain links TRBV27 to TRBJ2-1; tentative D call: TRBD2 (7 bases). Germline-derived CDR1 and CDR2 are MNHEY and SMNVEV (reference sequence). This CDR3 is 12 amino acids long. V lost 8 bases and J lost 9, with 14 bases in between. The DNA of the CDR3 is TGTGCCAGCGGGGGGGGGGCCGGTGAGCAGTTCTTC. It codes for CASGGGAGEQFF.

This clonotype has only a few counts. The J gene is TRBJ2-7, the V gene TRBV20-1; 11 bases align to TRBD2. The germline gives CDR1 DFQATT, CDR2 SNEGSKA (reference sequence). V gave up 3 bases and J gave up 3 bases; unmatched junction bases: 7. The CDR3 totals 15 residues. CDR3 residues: CSASVLAGVVYEQYF. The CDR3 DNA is TGCAGTGCTAGTGTACTAGCGGGAGTGGTCTACGAGCAGTACTTC.

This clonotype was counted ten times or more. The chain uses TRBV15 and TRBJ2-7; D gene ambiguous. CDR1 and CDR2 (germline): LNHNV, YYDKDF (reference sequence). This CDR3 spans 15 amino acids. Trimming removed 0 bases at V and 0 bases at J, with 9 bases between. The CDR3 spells CATSRDFALSYEQYF. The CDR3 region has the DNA TGTGCCACCAGCAGAGATTTCGCTCTCTCCTACGAGCAGTACTTC.